This T cell receptor beta chain comes out of a study of long-term antiretroviral therapy in people with HIV. Study context: When the earliest samples were collected, ART was typically delayed until CD4 counts fell.

Comments on this clone: Its matching antigen is unknown.

Samples were assayed with immunoSEQ v3.0 at survey level. Libraries were prepared by immunoSEQ multiplex PCR; TCRdb keeps only in-frame clonotypes and omits some of them. Among approximately 27,000 clones listed, around nine tenths were seen once. Trimming left V 3 bases short and J 4 bases short, with 9 bases between. CDR3 length equals 13 residues. CDR1 LNHNV and CDR2 YYDKDF come from the germline V gene (reference sequence). Study-wide points: Pre-ART expanded TRB clones stayed dominant throughout, though often decreasing after ART. Blood collection from about 2003 to 2018 possibly occurred under older ART regimens.

Source: unsorted PBMCs, taken more than 5 years after starting antiretroviral therapy. This receptor was taken from a woman aged 40-49 years with HIV. The chain couples TRBV15 to TRBJ1-2; no definite D call. CDR3 nucleotide sequence: TGTGCCACCAGCAGGGGCCGTAGCTATGGCTACACCTTC. It translates to CATSRGRSYGYTF.